The TCR beta chain described here comes from a study of blood T cells in healthy people across ages. Notes on the study in general: Strongly correlated with naive T cell percentage was TCR beta diversity.

A remark on this clonotype: The antigen remains unidentified.

Trimming took 6 bases from V and 10 from J; bases not matched to a gene: 19. Germline values: CDR1 DFQATT, CDR2 SNEGSKA (reference sequence). This CDR3 contains 16 residues. Primed by a sample-barcoded 5' primer and a J-beta primer mix, a second PCR proceeded for about 6 to 11 cycles. TCRdb re-called the 5' RACE reads through MiXCR, storing one row per CDR3 protein. The sample consists of fewer than 2 million distinct CDR3 sequences, 39% of them appearing once. Healthy Caucasian individuals from Russia aged about 6 to 95 served as donors. For every donor, a draw yielded ten milliliters of peripheral blood. Extraction of total RNA produced a minimum of 5.5 micrograms from each sample.

The V gene is TRBV20-1, the J gene TRBJ2-1; the match to TRBD2 covers 9 bases. Sequencing input: blood. This receptor was identified in a human donor in good health. CDR3 sequence reads: CSAPSGAGGVIGEQFF. CDR3 nucleotide sequence: TGCAGTGCCCCGAGCGGTGCGGGGGGGGTGATTGGGGAGCAGTTCTTC.